This paragraph covers one TCR beta chain sequence. This clone was seen only a few times. The antigen it binds to is not known. No per-base quality is available; no much larger clone lies one base away. Between the V and J ends, shortened by 4 bases and 2 bases respectively, the junction contains 16 bases. CDR1 and CDR2 (SQVTM, ANQGSEA) derive from the germline V gene. Taken from cysteine to phenylalanine, the CDR3 has 15 residues. Here the CDR3 DNA is all that survives: 45 bases in frame from base 1. The sample originates from a study of beta chain features in type 1 diabetes listed by TCRdb under 2018. Regarding the research as a whole: No differences in mean age, gender distribution, total cell number or subset yield were found between patients and healthy donors. Whereas all 30 or so donors provided naive and central memory subsets, regulatory and stem cell-like memory subsets were isolated from just 8 patients and roughly eight healthy donors. A total of around 100 million sorted cells were examined across all samples, and RNA yield correlated strongly with the number of cells per subset. The study compared the TCRB repertoires of sorted circulating CD4+ T cell subsets in recently diagnosed type 1 diabetes patients with those in matched healthy donors.

Each donor gave one peripheral blood draw, averaging around 120 mL, which was collected into heparinised tubes. A BD FACSAria II was used to sort naive, central memory, regulatory and stem cell-like memory CD4+ T cells with a panel that included CD45RO, CCR7, CD25, CD127, CD95 and CD27. All sorted populations exceeded 95% purity. Right away, PBMCs were isolated by Lymphoprep density gradient centrifugation and were stained directly, with no culture step. To minimize batch effects, samples were stained and sorted in pairs, one healthy donor with one patient per experiment. The High Capacity cDNA Reverse Transcription Kit was used to reverse transcribe all of the isolated RNA, meaning that expressed TCRB transcripts were what got sequenced. Deep immunoSEQ sequencing was performed on naive, central memory and regulatory T cell samples, with an average of roughly 3.5 million total reads per sample. Sorted cells were lysed in RLT buffer, and RNA was extracted using DNase-treated RNeasy Micro or Mini kits according to cell number. Each cell subset was processed separately to prevent cross-contamination, with patient and healthy donor samples processed together. Using the immunoSEQ multiplex PCR, TCRB sequences were amplified from cDNA into 87-bp fragments spanning the CDR3 region. Sequencing of the amplicons was performed on the Illumina HiSeq platform. As for the authors' bioinformatics: PCR bias was computationally corrected using synthetic template baselines, reads within Hamming distance 2 were collapsed, and singletons that could not be merged were discarded. Reads were aligned against IMGT to assign V, D and J genes, CDR3 length and insertions or deletions at six rearrangement sites. Within each subset, clonotype counts were normalized to sorted cell number, after which true diversity and Gini coefficients were computed with the tcR R package. The overlap coefficient, calculated on TCRB nucleotide sequences, was used to measure repertoire sharing. Out-of-frame TCRB sequences from naive cells were analyzed as a proxy for the pre-selection repertoire. TCRdb obtained this table from immuneACCESS and retained in-frame rearrangements with V and J assigned. These tables miss some clones; where compared with another copy, unresolved V genes account for less than half of the shortfall, and the remainder is unexplained. That table is the source of V, J and clone size, and D and trimming were worked out from the DNA. The sample data list about 660,000 clones, and more than 13% of these were observed just once. The ten largest clones capture roughly 0.04% of the sample.

Overall study results and their limits: Only small numbers of individuals were included in the HLA sub-analyses, which left unresolved whether HLA type had any influence on TCRB rearrangement. Because cDNA was sequenced instead of genomic DNA, highly expressing activated cells could be over-represented, though the groups showed no difference in activation or CD3 levels. At VDJ recombination sites, patients with type 1 diabetes made fewer insertions and deleted more nucleotides, a pattern implying thymic rearrangement abnormalities. The naive, central memory and regulatory TCRB repertoires appeared to resemble one another more closely among patients than among healthy donors. Shorter templates might be favored by PCR, yet because patient and control samples were amplified and corrected together, any such skew would affect both groups equally. A moderate but significant shortening of TCRB CDR3 length was observed in type 1 diabetes patients in all four CD4+ subsets.

This receptor chain uses TRBV29-1 and TRBJ2-3; the D segment cannot be called with confidence. The sequence came from a man aged 18 to 29 with type 1 diabetes. The material sequenced was naive CD4+ T cells from blood. This specimen's cell subset or site label, per the study, means: true naive CD4+ T cells. The nucleotide sequence is given as TGCAGCGTTGGGTGGGCGGCCAGCCTCACAGATACGCAGTATTTT. This gives the protein CSVGWAASLTDTQYF.